Listed below are T cell receptor beta chains from one sample, sequenced in a study of cytomegalovirus exposure and HLA in healthy donors. Here immunoSEQ multiplex PCR was the method, and the copy in TCRdb shows in-frame clones only, minus some. The sample has roughly 100,000 clones, 79% seen once. The sample consisted of PBMCs. The receptors stem from a woman between 40 and 50 years old in good health and CMV-seronegative. CDR3s include the opening cysteine and the closing phenylalanine or tryptophan. A D gene is named only where the DNA matches it firmly. Some rows mark clone size as missing; the rest say once, few, many or name a class of expanded clone.

v_call: TRBV30
j_call: TRBJ1-3
d_call: NA
clone_size: NA
cdr3_nt: TGTGCCTGGAGTGTTGATTGGCGAAACACCATATATTTT
cdr3_aa: CAWSVDWRNTIYF

v_call: TRBV7-2
j_call: TRBJ2-6
d_call: NA
clone_size: NA
cdr3_nt: TGTGCCAGCAGCTTCCAGGACAGGGCCAACGTCCTGACTTTC
cdr3_aa: CASSFQDRANVLTF

v_call: TRBV19
j_call: TRBJ1-5
d_call: NA
clone_size: NA
cdr3_nt: TGTGCCAGTAGTATAGCCCACGGGGATAGCAATCAGCCCCAGCATTTT
cdr3_aa: CASSIAHGDSNQPQHF

v_call: TRBV7-2
j_call: TRBJ2-7
d_call: TRBD1
clone_size: NA
cdr3_nt: TGTGCCAGCAGCTCCCCAGACAGGGCCTACGAGCAGTACTTC
cdr3_aa: CASSSPDRAYEQYF

v_call: TRBV5-1
j_call: TRBJ2-3
d_call: TRBD2
clone_size: NA
cdr3_nt: TGCGCCAGCAGCTTGGTAGCGGGGGCCCCCGGCACGCAGTATTTT
cdr3_aa: CASSLVAGAPGTQYF

v_call: TRBV5-4
j_call: TRBJ2-7
d_call: TRBD1
clone_size: NA
cdr3_nt: TGTGCCAGCAGCTCCGGACAGGGGAGGGGTGAGCAGTACTTC
cdr3_aa: CASSSGQGRGEQYF

v_call: TRBV29-1
j_call: TRBJ2-2
d_call: NA
clone_size: once
cdr3_nt: TGCAGCGTTGGGGGCGGGGTGAACACCGGGGAGCTGTTTTTT
cdr3_aa: CSVGGGVNTGELFF

v_call: TRBV4-1
j_call: TRBJ2-7
d_call: TRBD2
clone_size: once
cdr3_nt: TGCGCCAGCAGCCCTATCCCCGGGGGGGCCTACGAGCAGTACTTC
cdr3_aa: CASSPIPGGAYEQYF

v_call: TRBV27
j_call: TRBJ2-1
d_call: TRBD2
clone_size: NA
cdr3_nt: TGTGCCAGCAGTTTAGGGCTAGCGGGAGATGAGCAGTTCTTC
cdr3_aa: CASSLGLAGDEQFF

v_call: TRBV20-1
j_call: TRBJ1-5
d_call: NA
clone_size: NA
cdr3_nt: TGCAGTGCTAGAGTCGGTCAGCCCCAGCATTTT
cdr3_aa: CSARVGQPQHF

v_call: TRBV6-6
j_call: TRBJ2-1
d_call: NA
clone_size: NA
cdr3_nt: TGTGCCAGCAAAGGCGCGGCCGCTGAGCAGTTCTTC
cdr3_aa: CASKGAAAEQFF

v_call: TRBV30
j_call: TRBJ2-5
d_call: NA
clone_size: NA
cdr3_nt: TGTGCCTGGAGAGGGGGGGCTGGAGAGACCCAGTACTTC
cdr3_aa: CAWRGGAGETQYF

v_call: TRBV10-3
j_call: TRBJ1-5
d_call: NA
clone_size: NA
cdr3_nt: TGTGCCATCAGTGAGTCCAGGGGAGCCCATCAGCCCCAGCATTTT
cdr3_aa: CAISESRGAHQPQHF

v_call: TRBV18
j_call: TRBJ2-7
d_call: NA
clone_size: NA
cdr3_nt: TGTGCCAGCTCACCACGTGTGGAGTACGAGCAGTACTTC
cdr3_aa: CASSPRVEYEQYF

v_call: TRBV11-2
j_call: TRBJ2-5
d_call: NA
clone_size: NA
cdr3_nt: TGTGCCAGCAGAAATCTCGGGGGATGGGAGACCCAGTACTTC
cdr3_aa: CASRNLGGWETQYF

v_call: TRBV9
j_call: TRBJ2-1
d_call: TRBD2
clone_size: NA
cdr3_nt: TGTGCCAGCAGCCCCCGATCTTCTAGCGGGAGCAATGAGCAGTTCTTC
cdr3_aa: CASSPRSSSGSNEQFF

v_call: TRBV5-8
j_call: TRBJ2-1
d_call: NA
clone_size: NA
cdr3_nt: TGTGCCAGCAACAGGGTCTCCTACAATGAGCAGTTCTTC
cdr3_aa: CASNRVSYNEQFF

v_call: TRBV7-2
j_call: TRBJ2-7
d_call: TRBD2
clone_size: NA
cdr3_nt: TGTGCCAGCAGCCCGCGCCTACTAGCGGGGGGGCCCCACGAGCAGTACTTC
cdr3_aa: CASSPRLLAGGPHEQYF

v_call: TRBV4-3
j_call: TRBJ2-3
d_call: NA
clone_size: NA
cdr3_nt: TGCGCCAGCAGCCCCCGGGGGGCTTCTAGCACAGATACGCAGTATTTT
cdr3_aa: CASSPRGASSTDTQYF

v_call: TRBV19
j_call: TRBJ1-2
d_call: TRBD1
clone_size: NA
cdr3_nt: TGTGCCAGTAGTACCTTCTCCGGGACAGGGAGGGGCTACACCTTC
cdr3_aa: CASSTFSGTGRGYTF

v_call: TRBV19
j_call: TRBJ2-7
d_call: NA
clone_size: NA
cdr3_nt: TGTGCCAGTAGTGCCGGACAGTTCTACGAGCAGTACTTC
cdr3_aa: CASSAGQFYEQYF

v_call: TRBV5-1
j_call: TRBJ1-6
d_call: NA
clone_size: NA
cdr3_nt: TGCGCCAGCAGCTTGGTCCAGGGGAGCGATAATTCACCCCTCCACTTT
cdr3_aa: CASSLVQGSDNSPLHF

v_call: TRBV6-1
j_call: TRBJ2-2
d_call: TRBD1
clone_size: NA
cdr3_nt: TGTGCCAGCAGTGTCCTGGACAGGGACACCGGGGAGCTGTTTTTT
cdr3_aa: CASSVLDRDTGELFF

v_call: TRBV7-2
j_call: TRBJ1-5
d_call: NA
clone_size: NA
cdr3_nt: TGTGCCAGCAGCCAACGGGGTCGGAGGGACGGTCAGCCCCAGCATTTT
cdr3_aa: CASSQRGRRDGQPQHF

v_call: TRBV18
j_call: TRBJ1-6
d_call: NA
clone_size: NA
cdr3_nt: TGTGCCAGCTCACCACCCCAGGGGTCAGATTCACCCCTCCACTTT
cdr3_aa: CASSPPQGSDSPLHF

v_call: TRBV28
j_call: TRBJ2-1
d_call: NA
clone_size: NA
cdr3_nt: TGTGCCAGCAGTCCCGAGGTGGCCGATGAGCAGTTCTTC
cdr3_aa: CASSPEVADEQFF

v_call: TRBV6-6
j_call: TRBJ2-5
d_call: TRBD1
clone_size: NA
cdr3_nt: TGTGCCAGCAGTTCCGGGACAGGGGGCAGCGAGACCCAGTACTTC
cdr3_aa: CASSSGTGGSETQYF

v_call: TRBV13
j_call: TRBJ2-7
d_call: TRBD1
clone_size: once
cdr3_nt: TGTGCCAGCAGCCTCCGACAGGGAAACTACGAGCAGTACTTC
cdr3_aa: CASSLRQGNYEQYF

v_call: TRBV13
j_call: TRBJ2-3
d_call: TRBD2
clone_size: NA
cdr3_nt: TGTGCCAGCAGTTTTTCTCCGACTAGCGGGGGGGCCGGAGATACGCAGTATTTT
cdr3_aa: CASSFSPTSGGAGDTQYF

v_call: TRBV7-2
j_call: TRBJ2-7
d_call: TRBD1
clone_size: NA
cdr3_nt: TGTGCCAGCAGCATGGACAGGGCCTACGAGCAGTACTTC
cdr3_aa: CASSMDRAYEQYF

v_call: TRBV27
j_call: TRBJ2-3
d_call: NA
clone_size: NA
cdr3_nt: TGTGCCAGCAGTTTATCCTTCACAGATACGCAGTATTTT
cdr3_aa: CASSLSFTDTQYF

v_call: TRBV11-2
j_call: TRBJ1-4
d_call: NA
clone_size: once
cdr3_nt: TGTGCCAGCAGCTCAACAGGGTTTAAACTGTTTTTT
cdr3_aa: CASSSTGFKLFF

v_call: TRBV27
j_call: TRBJ2-6
d_call: NA
clone_size: NA
cdr3_nt: TGTGCCAGCAGTTTCCTCGGGGAGCCTGGGGCCAACGTCCTGACTTTC
cdr3_aa: CASSFLGEPGANVLTF

v_call: TRBV27
j_call: TRBJ1-1
d_call: NA
clone_size: NA
cdr3_nt: TGTGCCAGCAGTTTATCGTACGAGAGTGAAGCTTTCTTT
cdr3_aa: CASSLSYESEAFF

v_call: TRBV11-2
j_call: TRBJ2-1
d_call: TRBD1
clone_size: NA
cdr3_nt: TGTGCCAGTGGACAGGGATCCTACAATGAGCAGTTCTTC
cdr3_aa: CASGQGSYNEQFF

v_call: TRBV30
j_call: TRBJ2-5
d_call: TRBD2
clone_size: NA
cdr3_nt: TGTGCCTGGAGTGTTCCCGGGACTAGCGGCCAAGAGACCCAGTACTTC
cdr3_aa: CAWSVPGTSGQETQYF

v_call: TRBV7-9
j_call: TRBJ1-4
d_call: NA
clone_size: NA
cdr3_nt: TGTGCCAGCAGCTTAGATACGTCGGAGGAAAAACTGTTTTTT
cdr3_aa: CASSLDTSEEKLFF

v_call: TRBV7-2
j_call: TRBJ1-6
d_call: TRBD1
clone_size: NA
cdr3_nt: TGTGCCAGCAGCTTAGGCGGGACAGGCTATAATTCACCCCTCCACTTT
cdr3_aa: CASSLGGTGYNSPLHF

v_call: TRBV27
j_call: TRBJ2-7
d_call: TRBD1
clone_size: NA
cdr3_nt: TGTGCCAGCAGTTTGTCGGGGACAGGGGGCCACGAGCAGTACTTC
cdr3_aa: CASSLSGTGGHEQYF

v_call: TRBV7-9
j_call: TRBJ2-7
d_call: TRBD2
clone_size: once
cdr3_nt: TGTGCCAGCAGCTTGGGGACTAGCGGGGAGCAGTACTTC
cdr3_aa: CASSLGTSGEQYF

v_call: TRBV28
j_call: TRBJ1-5
d_call: NA
clone_size: NA
cdr3_nt: TGTGCCAGCACCTTTACCCGAGAGCGGCCCCAGCATTTT
cdr3_aa: CASTFTRERPQHF

v_call: TRBV19
j_call: TRBJ1-2
d_call: NA
clone_size: NA
cdr3_nt: TGTGCCAGTAGTATGAACCTTCACTCCTTTGGTAACTATGGCTACACCTTC
cdr3_aa: CASSMNLHSFGNYGYTF

v_call: TRBV21-1
j_call: TRBJ1-3
d_call: NA
clone_size: NA
cdr3_nt: TGTGCCAGCAGCAAATCAGGGGAGTGGGGAAACACCATATATTTT
cdr3_aa: CASSKSGEWGNTIYF

v_call: TRBV7-9
j_call: TRBJ2-7
d_call: TRBD1
clone_size: NA
cdr3_nt: TGTTCCAGCAGCTTAGGAAGGGGGACAGAATCCTACGAGCAGTACTTC
cdr3_aa: CSSSLGRGTESYEQYF

v_call: TRBV18
j_call: TRBJ2-3
d_call: NA
clone_size: NA
cdr3_nt: TGTGCCAGCTCATCCGCGGACAGCGAGGGTGATACGCAGTATTTT
cdr3_aa: CASSSADSEGDTQYF

v_call: TRBV6-5
j_call: TRBJ1-2
d_call: NA
clone_size: NA
cdr3_nt: TGTGCCAGCAGTCCGGGAGAGTATGGCTACACCTTC
cdr3_aa: CASSPGEYGYTF